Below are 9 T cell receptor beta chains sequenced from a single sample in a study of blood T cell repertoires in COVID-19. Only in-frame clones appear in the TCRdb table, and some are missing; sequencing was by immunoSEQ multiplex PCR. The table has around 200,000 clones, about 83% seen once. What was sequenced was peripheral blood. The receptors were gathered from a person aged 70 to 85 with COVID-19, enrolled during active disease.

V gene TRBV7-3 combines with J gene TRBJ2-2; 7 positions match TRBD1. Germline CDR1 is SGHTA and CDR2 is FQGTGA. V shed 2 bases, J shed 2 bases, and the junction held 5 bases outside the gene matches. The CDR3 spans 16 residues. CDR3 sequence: CASSLFSGGNTGELFF. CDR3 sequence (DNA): TGTGCCAGCAGCTTATTTTCAGGGGGTAACACCGGGGAGCTGTTTTTT.

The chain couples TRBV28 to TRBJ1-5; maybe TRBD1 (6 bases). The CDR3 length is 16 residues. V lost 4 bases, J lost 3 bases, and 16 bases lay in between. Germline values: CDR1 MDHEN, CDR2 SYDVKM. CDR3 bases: TGTGCCAGCAGTTCCCTGAACGGGGACAACAATCAGCCCCAGCATTTT. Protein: CASSSLNGDNNQPQHF.

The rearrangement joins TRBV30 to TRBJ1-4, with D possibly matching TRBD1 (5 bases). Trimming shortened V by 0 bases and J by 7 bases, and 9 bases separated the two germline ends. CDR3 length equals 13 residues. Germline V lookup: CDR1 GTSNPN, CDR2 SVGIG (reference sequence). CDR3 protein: CAWSVQGGEKLFF. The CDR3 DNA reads TGTGCCTGGAGTGTGCAGGGTGGTGAAAAACTGTTTTTT.

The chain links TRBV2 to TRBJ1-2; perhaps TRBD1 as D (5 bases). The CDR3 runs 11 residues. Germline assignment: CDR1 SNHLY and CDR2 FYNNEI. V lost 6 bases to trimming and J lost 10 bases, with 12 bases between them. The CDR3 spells CASRSGWDYTF. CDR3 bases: TGTGCCAGCAGATCAGGGTGGGACTACACCTTC.

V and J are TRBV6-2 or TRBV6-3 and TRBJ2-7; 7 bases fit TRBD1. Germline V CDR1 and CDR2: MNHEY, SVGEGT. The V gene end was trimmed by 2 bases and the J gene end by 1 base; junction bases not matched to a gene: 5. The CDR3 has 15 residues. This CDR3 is CASSYITGVSYEQYF. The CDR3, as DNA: TGTGCCAGCAGTTACATCACAGGGGTGTCCTACGAGCAGTACTTC.

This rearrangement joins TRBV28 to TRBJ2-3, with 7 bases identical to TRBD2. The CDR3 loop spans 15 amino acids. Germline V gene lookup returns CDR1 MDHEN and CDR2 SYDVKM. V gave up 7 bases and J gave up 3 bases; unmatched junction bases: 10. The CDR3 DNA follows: TGTGCCAGCACCCCGGGAGGTGTTTTAACAGATACGCAGTATTTT. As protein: CASTPGGVLTDTQYF.

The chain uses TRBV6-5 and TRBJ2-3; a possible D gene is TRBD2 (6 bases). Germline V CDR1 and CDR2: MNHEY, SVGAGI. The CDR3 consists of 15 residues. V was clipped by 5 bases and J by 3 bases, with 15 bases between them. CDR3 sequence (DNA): TGTGCCAGCAGTCTGGACTCCGGGGGAACAGATACGCAGTATTTT. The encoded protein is CASSLDSGGTDTQYF.

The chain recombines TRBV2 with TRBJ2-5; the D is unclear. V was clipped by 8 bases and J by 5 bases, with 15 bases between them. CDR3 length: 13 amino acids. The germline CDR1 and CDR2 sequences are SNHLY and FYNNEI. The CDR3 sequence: CASLRSWVETQYF. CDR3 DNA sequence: TGTGCCAGCCTCCGGAGTTGGGTGGAGACCCAGTACTTC.

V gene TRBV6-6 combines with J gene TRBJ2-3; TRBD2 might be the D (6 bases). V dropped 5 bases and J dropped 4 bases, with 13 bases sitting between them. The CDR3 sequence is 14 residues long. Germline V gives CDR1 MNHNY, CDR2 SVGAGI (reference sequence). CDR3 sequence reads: CASSVGEAADTQYF. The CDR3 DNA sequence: TGTGCCAGCAGTGTCGGGGAGGCGGCAGATACGCAGTATTTT.